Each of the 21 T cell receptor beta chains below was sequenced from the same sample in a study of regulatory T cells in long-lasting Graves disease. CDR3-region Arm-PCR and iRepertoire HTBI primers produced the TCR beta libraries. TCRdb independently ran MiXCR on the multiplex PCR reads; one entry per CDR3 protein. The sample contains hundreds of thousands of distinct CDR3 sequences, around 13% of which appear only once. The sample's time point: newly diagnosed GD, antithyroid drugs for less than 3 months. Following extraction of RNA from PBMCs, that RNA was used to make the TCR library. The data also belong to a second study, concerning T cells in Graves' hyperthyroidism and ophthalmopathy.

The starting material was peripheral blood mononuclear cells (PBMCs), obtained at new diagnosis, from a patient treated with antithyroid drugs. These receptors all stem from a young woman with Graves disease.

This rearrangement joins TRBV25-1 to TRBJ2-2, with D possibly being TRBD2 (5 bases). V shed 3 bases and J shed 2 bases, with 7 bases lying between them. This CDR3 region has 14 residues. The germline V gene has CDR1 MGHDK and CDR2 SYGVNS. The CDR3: CASSEWTNTGELFF. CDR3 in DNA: TGTGCCAGCAGTGAGTGGACTAACACCGGGGAGCTGTTTTTT. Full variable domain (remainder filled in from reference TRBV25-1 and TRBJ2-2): EADIYQTPRYLVIGTGKKITLECSQTMGHDKMYWYQQDPGMELHLIHYSYGVNSTEKGDLSSESTVSRIRTEHFPLTLESARPSHTSQYLCASSEWTNTGELFFGEGSRLTVL.

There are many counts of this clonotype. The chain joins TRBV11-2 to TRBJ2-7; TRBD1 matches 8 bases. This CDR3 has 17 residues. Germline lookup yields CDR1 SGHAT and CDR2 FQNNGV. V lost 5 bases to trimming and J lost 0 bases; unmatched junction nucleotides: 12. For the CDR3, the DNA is TGTGCCAGCAGCCCTCCCCGGGGGACAGGCATCTCCTACGAGCAGTACTTC. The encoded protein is CASSPPRGTGISYEQYF. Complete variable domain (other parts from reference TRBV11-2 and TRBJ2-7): EAGVAQSPRYKIIEKRQSVAFWCNPISGHATLYWYQQILGQGPKLLIQFQNNGVVDDSQLPKDRFSAERLKGVDSTLKIQPAKLEDSAVYLCASSPPRGTGISYEQYFGPGTRLTVT.

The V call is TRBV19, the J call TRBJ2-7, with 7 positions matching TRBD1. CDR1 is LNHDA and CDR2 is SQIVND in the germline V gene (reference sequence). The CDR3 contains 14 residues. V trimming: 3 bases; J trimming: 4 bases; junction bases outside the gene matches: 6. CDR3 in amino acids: CASSIQGGAYEQYF. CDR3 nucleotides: TGTGCCAGTAGTATCCAAGGGGGCGCGTACGAGCAGTACTTC.

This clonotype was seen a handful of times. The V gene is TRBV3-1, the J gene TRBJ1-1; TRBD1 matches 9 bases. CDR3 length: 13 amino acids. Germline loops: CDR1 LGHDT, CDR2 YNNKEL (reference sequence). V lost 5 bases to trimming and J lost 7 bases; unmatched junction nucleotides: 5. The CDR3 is CASSFQGQGEAFF. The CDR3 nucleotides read TGTGCCAGCAGCTTTCAGGGACAGGGTGAAGCTTTCTTT. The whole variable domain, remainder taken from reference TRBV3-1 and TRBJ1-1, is DTAVSQTPKYLVTQMGNDKSIKCEQNLGHDTMYWYKQDSKKFLKIMFSYNNKELIINETVPNRFSPKSPDKAHLNLHINSLELGDSAVYFCASSFQGQGEAFFGQGTRLTVV.

CDR3 nucleotide sequence: TGTGCCAGTAGTTCTCAGGGGAGTGACAATCAGCCCCAGCATTTT. This translates into CASSSQGSDNQPQHF. V is TRBV19 and J is TRBJ1-5, with a possible D match to TRBD1 (6 bases). V was pared by 5 bases and J by 3 bases, with 14 bases between. The CDR3 runs to 15 residues. CDR1 LNHDA and CDR2 SQIVND come from the germline V gene (reference sequence).

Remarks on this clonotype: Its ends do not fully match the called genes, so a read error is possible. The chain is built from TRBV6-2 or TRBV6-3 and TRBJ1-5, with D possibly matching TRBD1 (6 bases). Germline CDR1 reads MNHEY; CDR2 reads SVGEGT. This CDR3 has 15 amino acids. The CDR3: CASSYRQDSDQPQHF. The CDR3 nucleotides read TGTGCCAGCAGTTACAGACAGGATAGCGATCAGCCCCAGCATTTT.

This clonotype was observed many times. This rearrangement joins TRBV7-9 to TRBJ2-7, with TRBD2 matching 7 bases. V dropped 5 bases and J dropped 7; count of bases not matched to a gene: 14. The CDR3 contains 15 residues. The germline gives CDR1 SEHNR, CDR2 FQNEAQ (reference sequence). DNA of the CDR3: TGTGCCAGCAGCCCACTAAGGGCGGGAGAAGGGGAGCAGTACTTC. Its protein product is CASSPLRAGEGEQYF. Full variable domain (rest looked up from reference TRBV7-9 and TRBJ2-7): DTGVSQNPRHKITKRGQNVTFRCDPISEHNRLYWYRQTLGQGPEFLTYFQNEAQLEKSRLLSDRFSAERPKGSFSTLEIQRTEQGDSAMYLCASSPLRAGEGEQYFGPGTRLTVT.

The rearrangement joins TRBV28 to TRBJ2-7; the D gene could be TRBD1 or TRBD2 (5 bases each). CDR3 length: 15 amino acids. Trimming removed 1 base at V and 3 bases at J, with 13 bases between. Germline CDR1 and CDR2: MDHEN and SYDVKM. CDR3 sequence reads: CASSLYAGGSYEQYF. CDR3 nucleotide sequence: TGTGCCAGCAGTTTATACGCTGGGGGAAGCTACGAGCAGTACTTC.

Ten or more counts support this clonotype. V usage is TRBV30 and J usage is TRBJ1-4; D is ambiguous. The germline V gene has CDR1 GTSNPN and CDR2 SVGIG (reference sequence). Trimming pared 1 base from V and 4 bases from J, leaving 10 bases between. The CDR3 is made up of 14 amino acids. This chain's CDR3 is CAWSGLEINEKLFF. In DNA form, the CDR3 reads TGTGCCTGGAGTGGATTGGAAATTAATGAAAAACTGTTTTTT.

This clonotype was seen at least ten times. The CDR3 bases are TGTGCCAGCAGCTCCCACACGTACAATGAGCAGTTCTTC. This gives the protein CASSSHTYNEQFF. The chain has TRBV11-2 and TRBJ2-1; the D is unclear. Trimming took off 4 bases at V and 4 bases at J, with 8 bases between the two ends. This CDR3 has 13 residues. Per germline, CDR1 SGHAT and CDR2 FQNNGV. The whole variable domain, filled in from reference TRBV11-2 and TRBJ2-1, reads EAGVAQSPRYKIIEKRQSVAFWCNPISGHATLYWYQQILGQGPKLLIQFQNNGVVDDSQLPKDRFSAERLKGVDSTLKIQPAKLEDSAVYLCASSSHTYNEQFFGPGTRLTVL.

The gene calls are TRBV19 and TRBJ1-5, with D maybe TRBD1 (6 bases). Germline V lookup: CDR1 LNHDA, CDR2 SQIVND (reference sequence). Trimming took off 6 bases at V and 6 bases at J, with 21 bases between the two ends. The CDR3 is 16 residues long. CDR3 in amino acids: CASSEHGQFLSQPQHF. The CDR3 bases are TGTGCCAGTAGCGAACACGGACAGTTTCTTAGTCAGCCCCAGCATTTT.

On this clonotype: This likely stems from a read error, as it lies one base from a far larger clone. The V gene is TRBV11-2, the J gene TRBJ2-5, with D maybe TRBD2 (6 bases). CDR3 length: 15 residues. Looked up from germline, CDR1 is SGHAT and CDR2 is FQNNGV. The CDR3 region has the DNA TGTGCCAGCAGTAGGAGGGGCGAGCGAACAGAGACCCAGTGCTTC. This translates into CASSRRGERTETQCF.

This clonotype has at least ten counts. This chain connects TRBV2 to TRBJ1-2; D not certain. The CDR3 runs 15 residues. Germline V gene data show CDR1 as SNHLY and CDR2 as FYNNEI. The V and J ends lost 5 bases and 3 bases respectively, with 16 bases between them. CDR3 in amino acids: CASSTQEPVDYGYTF. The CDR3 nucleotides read TGTGCCAGCAGTACCCAGGAACCTGTGGACTATGGCTACACCTTC.

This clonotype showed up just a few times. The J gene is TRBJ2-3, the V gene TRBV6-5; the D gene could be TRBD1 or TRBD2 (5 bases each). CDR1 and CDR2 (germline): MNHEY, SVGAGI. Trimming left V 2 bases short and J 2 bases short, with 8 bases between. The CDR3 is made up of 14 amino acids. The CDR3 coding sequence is TGTGCCAGCAGTTACAGGGACGCCACAGATACGCAGTATTTT. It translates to CASSYRDATDTQYF.

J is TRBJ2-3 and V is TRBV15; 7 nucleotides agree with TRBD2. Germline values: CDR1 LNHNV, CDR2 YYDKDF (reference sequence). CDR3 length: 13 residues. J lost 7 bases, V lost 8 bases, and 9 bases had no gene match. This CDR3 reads CATALGEGNTQYF. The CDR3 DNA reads TGTGCCACCGCGCTTGGGGAGGGAAATACGCAGTATTTT.

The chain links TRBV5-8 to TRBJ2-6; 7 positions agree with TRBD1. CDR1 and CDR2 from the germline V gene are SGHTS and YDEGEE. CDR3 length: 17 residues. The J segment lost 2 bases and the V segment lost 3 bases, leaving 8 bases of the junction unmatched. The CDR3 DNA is TGTGCCAGCAGCTCTGGGGACAGCTTTACTGGGGCCAACGTCCTGACTTTC. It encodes CASSSGDSFTGANVLTF.

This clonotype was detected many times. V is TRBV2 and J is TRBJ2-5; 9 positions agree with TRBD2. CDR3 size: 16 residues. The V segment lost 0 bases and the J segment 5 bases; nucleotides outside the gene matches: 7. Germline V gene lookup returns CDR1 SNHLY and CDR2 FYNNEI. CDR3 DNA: TGTGCCAGCAGTGAAGCGGGGTTGGGACTAGCTGAGACCCAGTACTTC. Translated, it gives CASSEAGLGLAETQYF.

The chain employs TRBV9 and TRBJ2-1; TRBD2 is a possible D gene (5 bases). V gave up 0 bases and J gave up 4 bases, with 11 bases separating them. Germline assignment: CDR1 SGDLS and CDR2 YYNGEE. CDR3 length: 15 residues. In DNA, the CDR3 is TGTGCCAGCAGCGTAGGTGACTATGCATACAATGAGCAGTTCTTC. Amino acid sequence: CASSVGDYAYNEQFF.

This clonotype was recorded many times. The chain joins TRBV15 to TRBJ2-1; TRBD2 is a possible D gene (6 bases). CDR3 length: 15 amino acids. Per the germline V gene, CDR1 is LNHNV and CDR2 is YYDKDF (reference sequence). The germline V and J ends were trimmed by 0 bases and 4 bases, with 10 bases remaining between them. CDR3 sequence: CATSRDGTGYNEQFF. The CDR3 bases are TGTGCCACCAGCAGAGATGGGACTGGGTACAATGAGCAGTTCTTC.

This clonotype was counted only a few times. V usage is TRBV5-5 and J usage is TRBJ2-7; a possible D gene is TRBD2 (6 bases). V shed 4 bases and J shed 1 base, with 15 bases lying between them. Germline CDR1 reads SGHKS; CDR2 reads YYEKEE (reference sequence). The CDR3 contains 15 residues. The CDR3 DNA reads TGTGCCAGCAGCACGGCTTGGGGACTTTCCTACGAGCAGTACTTC. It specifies CASSTAWGLSYEQYF.

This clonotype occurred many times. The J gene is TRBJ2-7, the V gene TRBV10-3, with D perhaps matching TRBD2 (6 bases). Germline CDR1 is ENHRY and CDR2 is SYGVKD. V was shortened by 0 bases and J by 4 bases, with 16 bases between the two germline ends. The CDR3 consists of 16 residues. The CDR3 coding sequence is TGTGCCATCAGTGAGTCCGGTGGCGGGGTCCAGTACGAGCAGTACTTC. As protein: CAISESGGGVQYEQYF.